Reported below is one TCR beta chain. Its antigen is currently not known. Per-base quality was not reported, and no clone a single base away is much larger than it. This sample is part of a study of T cell changes during pregnancy in multiple sclerosis (dated by TCRdb to the late 2010s). About the investigation overall: In women with multiple sclerosis, the researchers looked at how the T cell repertoire shifted as pregnancy progressed.

The protocol used for the library was the immunoSEQ multiplex PCR assay. The clones in this table, taken by TCRdb from immuneACCESS, are in-frame only. Not every clone is retained; where verified, under half of the shortfall comes from an unresolved V gene, and the cause of the rest is unknown. The sample table contains approximately 100,000 clones; only one count was recorded for around 92% of them. The ten biggest clones cover over 2.5% of the sample. The germline V and J ends show losses of 4 bases and 1 base respectively, and no gene match explains 7 bases of the junction. The CDR3 has 15 amino acids, counting the end cysteine and phenylalanine. Left in the record is the CDR3 DNA by itself, 45 bases read in frame from the first base. CDR1 and CDR2 were assigned from the germline V gene (reference sequence) as GTSNPN and SVGIG.

This clonotype originated in a female donor with multiple sclerosis, enrolled in a pregnancy study. The material sequenced was peripheral blood, taken in the second trimester of pregnancy. Recombination joined TRBV30 with TRBJ2-7; 10 bases in the middle match TRBD2. This receptor has the CDR3 CAWTPISGRSYEQYF. Here is the DNA: TGTGCCTGGACACCAATTAGCGGGAGGTCCTACGAGCAGTACTTC.